Listed here are 21 T cell receptor beta chains from one sample, sequenced in a study of blood T cell repertoires in COVID-19. The data were produced by immunoSEQ multiplex PCR, yet TCRdb's version contains in-frame clones alone and is incomplete. Found here are 150,000 or so clones, roughly 87% of them singletons; the top ten hold about 4%. The sequenced sample was PBMCs or T cells enriched from blood (not recorded which). The receptors shown here come from a woman in her forties who had been exposed to COVID-19.

The gene calls are TRBV6-2 or TRBV6-3 and TRBJ1-5; 7 bases match TRBD1. The CDR3 contains 18 residues. The V gene end was trimmed by 4 bases and the J gene end by 4 bases; junction bases not matched to a gene: 16. CDR1 MNHEY and CDR2 SVGEGT come from the germline V gene. The DNA for the CDR3 is TGTGCCAGCAGTTCCACCGGGACAGAAAGCCTTCGGAATCAGCCCCAGCATTTT. It translates to CASSSTGTESLRNQPQHF.

This CDR3 reads CASSFWGVYNEQFF. The CDR3 DNA sequence: TGTGCCAGCAGCTTTTGGGGGGTCTACAATGAGCAGTTCTTC. The chain uses TRBV7-8 and TRBJ2-1; maybe TRBD2 (6 bases). The ends were cut back, 3 bases at V and 3 bases at J, with 9 bases in the middle. The length of the CDR3 is 14 residues. Germline-derived CDR1 and CDR2 are SGHVS and FQNEAQ.

The CDR3 region is CASSYPPTGSSEAFF. The CDR3, as DNA: TGTGCCAGCAGTTACCCCCCCACAGGGAGCTCTGAAGCTTTCTTT. This sequence joins TRBV6-2 or TRBV6-3 and TRBJ1-1; D may be TRBD1 (6 bases). In germline, CDR1 is MNHEY, CDR2 SVGEGT. Deletions cut 2 bases from V and 6 bases from J, with 16 bases between. This CDR3 has 15 residues.

The chain employs TRBV19 and TRBJ2-1, with a weak D call TRBD1 (5 bases). Trimming cost V 5 bases and J 7 bases, with 18 bases left between them. Germline V gene data show CDR1 as LNHDA and CDR2 as SQIVND (reference sequence). There are 15 residues in the CDR3. The CDR3 spells CASSPQGGAINEQFF. CDR3 nucleotides: TGTGCCAGTAGTCCCCAGGGTGGCGCGATTAATGAGCAGTTCTTC.

As regards this clone: This specimen includes other DNA sequences encoding the same CDR3. CDR3 bases: TGTGCCAGTAAGGGACAGGGGAACACTGAAGCTTTCTTT. Amino acids: CASKGQGNTEAFF. The genes are TRBV19 and TRBJ1-1; TRBD1 matches at 9 bases. This CDR3 is 13 amino acids long. J was trimmed by 1 base and V by 7 bases; bases with no gene match: 1. Germline lookup yields CDR1 LNHDA and CDR2 SQIVND (reference sequence).

The chain joins TRBV4-1 to TRBJ2-5; 14 bases map to TRBD2. The CDR3 has 17 residues. The germline V gene has CDR1 MGHRA and CDR2 YSYEKL. V shed 6 bases, J shed 4 bases, and the junction held 10 bases outside the gene matches. Written as DNA, the CDR3 is TGCGCCAGCAGGCCGGGACTAGCGGGGGTCGCCCCAGAGACCCAGTACTTC. The encoded protein is CASRPGLAGVAPETQYF.

V gene TRBV28 combines with J gene TRBJ1-1, with D perhaps TRBD1 (5 bases). Trimming stripped 3 bases from V and 0 bases from J, with 11 bases between. Germline loops: CDR1 MDHEN, CDR2 SYDVKM. The length of the CDR3 is 15 residues. Written as DNA, the CDR3 is TGTGCCAGCAGTTTGGAGGGACCGGTGAACACTGAAGCTTTCTTT. Encoded protein: CASSLEGPVNTEAFF.

This clone came up once. The gene calls are TRBV11-3 and TRBJ2-5; 7 bases align to TRBD2. Germline trimming cut 1 base from V and 0 bases from J; bases unmatched to any gene: 2. Germline CDR1 and CDR2: SGHNT and YENEEA. This CDR3 is 15 amino acids long. Here the CDR3 reads CASSLGLADQETQYF. The CDR3 bases are TGTGCCAGCAGCTTAGGCCTAGCGGACCAAGAGACCCAGTACTTC.

V usage is TRBV27 and J usage is TRBJ1-2; D uncertain. The germline gives CDR1 MNHEY, CDR2 SMNVEV (reference sequence). V was clipped by 4 bases and J by 8 bases, with 17 bases between them. CDR3 size: 14 residues. This CDR3 is CASSSTIGLGGYTF. The DNA of the CDR3 is TGTGCCAGCAGTTCTACTATCGGACTGGGGGGCTACACCTTC.

The chain is built from TRBV12-5 and TRBJ1-2, with D hard to call. CDR3 length: 13 residues. Trimming took 3 bases from V and 4 from J, leaving 9 bases between them. The germline V gene has CDR1 LGHNT and CDR2 FRNRAP. CDR3 loop: CASGFQDLYGYTF. The CDR3 coding sequence is TGTGCTAGTGGTTTTCAGGATCTCTATGGCTACACCTTC.

This chain joins TRBV6-2 or TRBV6-3 and TRBJ2-5; possibly TRBD1 for D (6 bases). Germline assignment: CDR1 MNHEY and CDR2 SVGEGT. Trimming left V 6 bases short and J 6 bases short, with 14 bases between. This CDR3 spans 13 amino acids. The CDR3 bases are TGTGCCAGCAGCACAGGGATAGGAAAGACCCAGTACTTC. It specifies CASSTGIGKTQYF.

The V gene is TRBV28, the J gene TRBJ1-1; TRBD1 agrees at 8 bases. With 3 bases clipped from V and 0 bases from J, the junction kept 6 bases outside the gene matches. The germline gives CDR1 MDHEN, CDR2 SYDVKM. The CDR3 contains 16 residues. CDR3 bases: TGTGCCAGCAGTTTTCACCGGACAGGGCTGAACACTGAAGCTTTCTTT. It is translated as CASSFHRTGLNTEAFF.

The gene calls are TRBV3-1 (or the pseudogene TRBV3-2) and TRBJ2-4; perhaps TRBD1 as D (5 bases). Trimming removed 1 base from V and 7 bases from J, with 14 bases in between. The V gene's germline CDR1 is LGHDT and CDR2 YNNKEL (reference sequence). The CDR3 is 15 amino acids. The CDR3: CASSQGGRDRNIQYF. DNA for the CDR3: TGTGCCAGCAGCCAAGGAGGCAGGGATAGGAACATTCAGTACTTC.

V usage is TRBV6-6 and J usage is TRBJ1-5, with 9 bases identical to TRBD1. V gave up 8 bases and J gave up 6 bases; unmatched junction bases: 5. From germline, CDR1 is MNHNY and CDR2 SVGAGI (reference sequence). The CDR3 consists of 13 residues. The CDR3 protein is CASRDRESQPQHF. In nucleotides, the CDR3 is TGTGCCAGCCGGGACAGGGAGTCTCAGCCCCAGCATTTT.

J is TRBJ2-5 and V is TRBV5-1; D may be TRBD1 (6 bases). CDR1 and CDR2 from the germline V gene are SGHRS and YFSETQ. There are 16 residues in the CDR3. The V and J ends lost 1 base and 2 bases respectively, with 15 bases between them. In nucleotides, the CDR3 is TGCGCCAGCAGCTTGCAAGTCGACAGGAGACAAGAGACCCAGTACTTC. The encoded protein is CASSLQVDRRQETQYF. Complete variable domain (other parts from reference TRBV5-1 and TRBJ2-5): KAGVTQTPRYLIKTRGQQVTLSCSPISGHRSVSWYQQTPGQGLQFLFEYFSETQRNKGNFPGRFSGRQFSNSRSEMNVSTLELGDSALYLCASSLQVDRRQETQYFGPGTRLLVL.

This chain joins TRBV27 and TRBJ1-1; D gene unclear. Trimming shortened V by 5 bases and J by 6 bases, and 13 bases separated the two germline ends. The CDR3 loop spans 13 amino acids. Per germline, CDR1 MNHEY and CDR2 SMNVEV (reference sequence). The CDR3 is CASSRTRVSEAFF. DNA of the CDR3: TGTGCCAGCAGTCGAACTCGAGTTTCTGAAGCTTTCTTT.

This rearrangement joins TRBV3-1 (or the pseudogene TRBV3-2) to TRBJ2-7; TRBD1 matches 7 bases. Germline V CDR1 and CDR2: LGHDT, YNNKEL (reference sequence). V was clipped by 4 bases and J by 3 bases; unmatched bases: 3. The CDR3 covers 13 residues. The CDR3 bases are TGTGCCAGCAGCCCTGGGACAGACTACGAGCAGTACTTC. Encoded protein: CASSPGTDYEQYF.

The V call is TRBV5-4, the J call TRBJ2-3; TRBD2 matches at 9 bases. Trimming cost V 4 bases and J 0 bases; bases outside gene matches: 12. The CDR3 is 18 residues long. Germline CDR1 SGHNT, CDR2 YYREEE (reference sequence). CDR3 in DNA: TGTGCCAGCAGCGTGGGGTCCGGGACTAGCAGGAGCACAGATACGCAGTATTTT. Translating gives CASSVGSGTSRSTDTQYF.

The rearrangement joins TRBV4-2 to TRBJ1-5; perhaps TRBD1 as D (5 bases). Germline CDR1 LGHNA, CDR2 YNFKEQ. V dropped 3 bases and J dropped 0 bases, with 9 bases sitting between them. The CDR3 totals 15 residues. The CDR3 coding sequence is TGTGCCAGCAGCCACTTTGACAGTAGCAATCAGCCCCAGCATTTT. It yields the protein CASSHFDSSNQPQHF.

About this clone itself: Other nucleotide sequences from this sample produce the same CDR3. This rearrangement joins TRBV12-3 or TRBV12-4 to TRBJ1-2; D remains ambiguous. The CDR3 extends over 12 amino acids. Trimming removed 6 bases at V and 4 bases at J, with 9 bases between. The CDR3 DNA follows: TGTGCCAGCAGCGAGGGTCGCTATGGCTACACCTTC. Residues: CASSEGRYGYTF.

J is TRBJ2-7 and V is TRBV18; TRBD1 matches at 7 bases. V lost 1 base, J lost 4 bases, and 7 bases stayed unmatched. The CDR3 spans 15 residues. Germline CDR1 reads KGHSH; CDR2 reads LQKENI. CDR3: CASSPQTGSQYEQYF. CDR3 bases: TGTGCCAGCTCACCACAGACAGGGAGTCAATACGAGCAGTACTTC.